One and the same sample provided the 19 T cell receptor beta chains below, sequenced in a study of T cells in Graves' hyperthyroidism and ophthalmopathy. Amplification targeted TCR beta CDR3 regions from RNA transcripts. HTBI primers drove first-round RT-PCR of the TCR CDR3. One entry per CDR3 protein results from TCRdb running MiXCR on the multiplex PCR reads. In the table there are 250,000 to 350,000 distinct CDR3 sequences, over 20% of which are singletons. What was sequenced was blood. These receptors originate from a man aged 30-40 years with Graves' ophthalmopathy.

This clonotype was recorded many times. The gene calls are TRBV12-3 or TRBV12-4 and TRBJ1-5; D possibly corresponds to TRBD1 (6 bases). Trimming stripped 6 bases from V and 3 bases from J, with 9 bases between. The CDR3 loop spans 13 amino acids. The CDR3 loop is CASRTGPNQPQHF. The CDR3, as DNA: TGTGCCAGCAGGACAGGACCCAATCAGCCCCAGCATTTT.

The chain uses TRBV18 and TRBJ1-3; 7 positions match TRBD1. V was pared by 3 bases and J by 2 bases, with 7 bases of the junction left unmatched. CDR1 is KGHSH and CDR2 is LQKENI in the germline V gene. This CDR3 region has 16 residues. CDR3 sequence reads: CASSPAGGQPGNTIYF. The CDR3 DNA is TGTGCCAGCTCACCGGCTGGGGGACAGCCTGGAAACACCATATATTTT.

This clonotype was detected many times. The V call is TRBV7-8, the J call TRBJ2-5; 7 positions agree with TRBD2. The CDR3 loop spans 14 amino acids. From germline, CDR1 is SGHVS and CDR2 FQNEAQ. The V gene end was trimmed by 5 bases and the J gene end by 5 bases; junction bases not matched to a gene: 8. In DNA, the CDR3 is TGTGCCAGCAGCGAGACTTCGCGGGAGGAGACCCAGTACTTC. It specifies CASSETSREETQYF.

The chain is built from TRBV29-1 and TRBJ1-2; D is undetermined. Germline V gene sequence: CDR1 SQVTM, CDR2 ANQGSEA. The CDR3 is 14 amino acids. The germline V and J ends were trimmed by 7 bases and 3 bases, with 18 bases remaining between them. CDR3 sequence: CSAMATARDYGYTF. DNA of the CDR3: TGCAGCGCCATGGCCACGGCCCGCGACTATGGCTACACCTTC. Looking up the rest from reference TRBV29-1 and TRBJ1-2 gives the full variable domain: SAVISQKPSRDICQRGTSLTIQCQVDSQVTMMFWYRQQPGQSLTLIATANQGSEATYESGFVIDKFPISRPNLTFSTLTVSNMSPEDSSIYLCSAMATARDYGYTFGSGTRLTVV.

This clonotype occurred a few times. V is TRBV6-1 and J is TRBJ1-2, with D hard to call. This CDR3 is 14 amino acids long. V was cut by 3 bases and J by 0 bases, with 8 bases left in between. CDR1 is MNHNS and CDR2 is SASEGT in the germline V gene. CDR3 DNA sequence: TGTGCCAGCAGTGAGGGCCCAACTAACTATGGCTACACCTTC. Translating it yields CASSEGPTNYGYTF.

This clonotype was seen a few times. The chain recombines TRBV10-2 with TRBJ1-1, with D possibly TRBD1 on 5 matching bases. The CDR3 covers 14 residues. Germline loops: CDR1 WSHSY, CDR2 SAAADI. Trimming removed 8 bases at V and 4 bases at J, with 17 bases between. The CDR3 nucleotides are TGCGCCAGCGCGCCAAACCAGGGTAGCACTGAAGCTTTCTTT. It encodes CASAPNQGSTEAFF.

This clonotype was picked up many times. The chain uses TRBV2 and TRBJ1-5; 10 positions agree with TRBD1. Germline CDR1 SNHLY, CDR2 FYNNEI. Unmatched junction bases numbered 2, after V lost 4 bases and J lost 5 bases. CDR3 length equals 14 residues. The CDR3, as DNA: TGTGCCAGCAGTGTGACAGGGGGCGATCAGCCCCAGCATTTT. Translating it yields CASSVTGGDQPQHF.

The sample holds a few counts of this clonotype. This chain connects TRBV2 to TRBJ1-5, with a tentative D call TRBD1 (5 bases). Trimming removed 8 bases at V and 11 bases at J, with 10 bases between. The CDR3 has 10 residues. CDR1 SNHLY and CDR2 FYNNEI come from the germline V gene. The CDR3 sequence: CASGAGTQHF. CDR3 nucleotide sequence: TGTGCCAGCGGGGCGGGGACCCAGCATTTT. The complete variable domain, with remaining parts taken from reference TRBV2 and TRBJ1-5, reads EPEVTQTPSHQVTQMGQEVILRCVPISNHLYFYWYRQILGQKVEFLVSFYNNEISEKSEIFDDQFSVERPDGSNFTLKIRSTKLEDSAMYFCASGAGTQHFGDGTRLSIL.

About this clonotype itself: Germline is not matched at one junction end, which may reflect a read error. CDR3 sequence: CVSSGQVGEETQYF. The CDR3 region has the DNA TGTGTCAGCAGCGGTCAGGTTGGCGAAGAGACCCAGTACTTC. This rearrangement joins TRBV11-3 to TRBJ2-5; D perhaps matches TRBD2 (5 bases). This CDR3 region has 14 residues. Germline lookup yields CDR1 SGHNT and CDR2 YENEEA. Drawing the rest from reference TRBV11-3 and TRBJ2-5, the complete variable domain is EAGVVQSPRYKIIEKKQPVAFWCNPISGHNTLYWYLQNLGQGPELLIRYENEEAVDDSQLPKDRFSAERLKGVDSTLKIQPAELGDSAVYLCVSSGQVGEETQYFGPGTRLLVL.

CDR3 sequence (DNA): TGCAGTGCTAGAGTGGGGACAGGCGGGGACTATGGCTACACCTTC. It is translated as CSARVGTGGDYGYTF. The rearrangement joins TRBV20-1 to TRBJ1-2; 8 nucleotides agree with TRBD1. This CDR3 comprises 15 residues. V was clipped by 1 base and J by 3 bases; unmatched bases: 7. Per the germline V gene, CDR1 is DFQATT and CDR2 is SNEGSKA (reference sequence).

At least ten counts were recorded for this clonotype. The CDR3 nucleotides are TGTGCCAGCAGCTTACAGGGGACAAGCTCCTACGAGCAGTACTTC. Protein: CASSLQGTSSYEQYF. The rearrangement links TRBV7-9 to TRBJ2-7; D is perhaps TRBD1 (6 bases). CDR1 and CDR2 from the germline V gene are SEHNR and FQNEAQ (reference sequence). V was shortened by 2 bases and J by 0 bases, with 11 bases between the two germline ends. This CDR3 contains 15 residues. The variable domain in full, completed from reference TRBV7-9 and TRBJ2-7, reads DTGVSQNPRHKITKRGQNVTFRCDPISEHNRLYWYRQTLGQGPEFLTYFQNEAQLEKSRLLSDRFSAERPKGSFSTLEIQRTEQGDSAMYLCASSLQGTSSYEQYFGPGTRLTVT.

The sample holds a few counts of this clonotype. CDR3 amino acids: CASSRRTEGNQPQHF. The CDR3 DNA reads TGTGCCAGCAGCCGTCGGACAGAAGGCAATCAGCCCCAGCATTTT. This chain uses TRBV5-5 with TRBJ1-5; weak D call: TRBD1 (6 bases). The CDR3 totals 15 residues. Germline V CDR1 and CDR2: SGHKS, YYEKEE (reference sequence). The V and J ends lost 4 bases and 2 bases respectively, with 13 bases between them.

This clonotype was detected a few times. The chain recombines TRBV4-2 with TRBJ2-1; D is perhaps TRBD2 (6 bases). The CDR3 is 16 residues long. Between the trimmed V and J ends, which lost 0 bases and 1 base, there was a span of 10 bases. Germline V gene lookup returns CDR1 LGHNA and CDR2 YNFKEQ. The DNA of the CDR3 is TGTGCCAGCAGCCAAGAATGGCGGGATTCCTACAATGAGCAGTTCTTC. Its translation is CASSQEWRDSYNEQFF.

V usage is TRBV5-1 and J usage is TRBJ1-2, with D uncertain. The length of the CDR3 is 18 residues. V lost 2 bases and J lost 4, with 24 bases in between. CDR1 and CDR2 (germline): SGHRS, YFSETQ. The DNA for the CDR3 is TGCGCCAGCAGCTTTACGACGAATCCTCGGACGGACCTCTATGGCTACACCTTC. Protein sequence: CASSFTTNPRTDLYGYTF.

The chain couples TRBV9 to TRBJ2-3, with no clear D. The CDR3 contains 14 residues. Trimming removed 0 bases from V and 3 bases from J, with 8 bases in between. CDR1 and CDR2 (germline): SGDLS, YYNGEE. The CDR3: CASSVEGSTDTQYF. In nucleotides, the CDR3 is TGTGCCAGCAGCGTAGAGGGATCGACAGATACGCAGTATTTT.

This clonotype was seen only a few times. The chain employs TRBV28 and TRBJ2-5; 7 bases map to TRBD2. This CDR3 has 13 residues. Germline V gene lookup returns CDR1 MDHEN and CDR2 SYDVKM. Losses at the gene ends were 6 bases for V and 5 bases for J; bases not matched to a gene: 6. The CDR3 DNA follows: TGTGCCAGCAGCCGCATGGGGGGGGAGACCCAGTACTTC. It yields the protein CASSRMGGETQYF.

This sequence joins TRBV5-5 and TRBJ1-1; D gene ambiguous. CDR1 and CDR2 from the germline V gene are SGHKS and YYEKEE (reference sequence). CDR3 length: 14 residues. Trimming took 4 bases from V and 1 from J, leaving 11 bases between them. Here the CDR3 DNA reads TGTGCCAGCAGCCCTCTCGGTGAGAACACTGAAGCTTTCTTT. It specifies CASSPLGENTEAFF.

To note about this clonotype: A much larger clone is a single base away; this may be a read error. The CDR3 bases are TGTGCCAGCAGCTTAGCGGCTAGCGGGAACTACGAGCAGTGCTTC. Its protein product is CASSLAASGNYEQCF. The V gene is TRBV11-3, the J gene TRBJ2-7; 9 bases are a match to TRBD2. This CDR3 is 15 amino acids long. The germline V gene has CDR1 SGHNT and CDR2 YENEEA.

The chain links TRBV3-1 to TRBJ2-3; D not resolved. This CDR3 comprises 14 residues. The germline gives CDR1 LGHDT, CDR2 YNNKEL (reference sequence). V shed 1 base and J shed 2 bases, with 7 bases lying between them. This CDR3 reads CASSQGAFTDTQYF. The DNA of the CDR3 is TGTGCCAGCAGCCAAGGTGCTTTCACAGATACGCAGTATTTT.